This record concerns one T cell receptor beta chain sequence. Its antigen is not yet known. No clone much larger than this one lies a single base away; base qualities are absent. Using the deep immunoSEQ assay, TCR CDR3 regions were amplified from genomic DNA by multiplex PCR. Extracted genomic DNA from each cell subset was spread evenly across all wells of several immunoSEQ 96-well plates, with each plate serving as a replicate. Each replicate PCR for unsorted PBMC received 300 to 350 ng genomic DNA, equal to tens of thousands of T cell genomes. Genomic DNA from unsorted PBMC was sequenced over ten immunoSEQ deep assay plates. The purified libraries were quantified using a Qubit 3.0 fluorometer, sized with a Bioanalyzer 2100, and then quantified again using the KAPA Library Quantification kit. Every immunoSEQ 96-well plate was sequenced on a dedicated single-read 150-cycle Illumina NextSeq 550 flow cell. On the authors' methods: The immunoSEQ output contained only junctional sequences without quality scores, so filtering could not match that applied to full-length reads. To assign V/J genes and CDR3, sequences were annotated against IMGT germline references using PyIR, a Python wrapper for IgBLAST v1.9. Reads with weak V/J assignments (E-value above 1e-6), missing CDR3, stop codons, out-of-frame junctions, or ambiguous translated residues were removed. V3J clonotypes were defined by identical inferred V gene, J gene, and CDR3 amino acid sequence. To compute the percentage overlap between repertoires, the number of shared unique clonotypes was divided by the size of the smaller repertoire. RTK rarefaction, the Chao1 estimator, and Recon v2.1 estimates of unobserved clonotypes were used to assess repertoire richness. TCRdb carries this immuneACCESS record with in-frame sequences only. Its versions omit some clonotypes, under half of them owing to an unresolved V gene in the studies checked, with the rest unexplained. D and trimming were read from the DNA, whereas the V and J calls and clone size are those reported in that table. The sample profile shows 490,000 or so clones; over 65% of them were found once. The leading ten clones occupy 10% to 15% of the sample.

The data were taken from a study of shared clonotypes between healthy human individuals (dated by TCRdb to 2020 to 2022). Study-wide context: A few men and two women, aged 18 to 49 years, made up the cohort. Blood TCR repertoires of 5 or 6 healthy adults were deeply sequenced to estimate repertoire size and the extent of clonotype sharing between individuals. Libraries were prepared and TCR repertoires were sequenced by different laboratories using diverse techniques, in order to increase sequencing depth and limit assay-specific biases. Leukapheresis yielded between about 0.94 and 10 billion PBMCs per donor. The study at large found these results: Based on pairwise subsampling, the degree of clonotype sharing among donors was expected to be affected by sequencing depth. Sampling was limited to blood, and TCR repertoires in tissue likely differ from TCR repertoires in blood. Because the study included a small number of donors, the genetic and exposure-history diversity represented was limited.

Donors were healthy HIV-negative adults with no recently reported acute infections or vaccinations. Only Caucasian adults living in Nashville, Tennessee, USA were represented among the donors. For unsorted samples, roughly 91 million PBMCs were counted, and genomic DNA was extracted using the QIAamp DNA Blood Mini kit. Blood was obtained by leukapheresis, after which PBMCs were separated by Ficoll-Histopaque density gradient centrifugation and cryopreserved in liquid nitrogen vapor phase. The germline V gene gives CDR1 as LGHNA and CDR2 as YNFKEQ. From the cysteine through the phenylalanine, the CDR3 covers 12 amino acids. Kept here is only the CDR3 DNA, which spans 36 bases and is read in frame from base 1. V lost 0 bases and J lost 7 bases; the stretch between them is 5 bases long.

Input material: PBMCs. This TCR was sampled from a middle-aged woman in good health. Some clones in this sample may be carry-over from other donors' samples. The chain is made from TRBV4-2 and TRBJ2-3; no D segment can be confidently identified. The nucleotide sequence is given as TGTGCCAGCAGCCAAGATCGGAATACGCAGTATTTT. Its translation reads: CASSQDRNTQYF.